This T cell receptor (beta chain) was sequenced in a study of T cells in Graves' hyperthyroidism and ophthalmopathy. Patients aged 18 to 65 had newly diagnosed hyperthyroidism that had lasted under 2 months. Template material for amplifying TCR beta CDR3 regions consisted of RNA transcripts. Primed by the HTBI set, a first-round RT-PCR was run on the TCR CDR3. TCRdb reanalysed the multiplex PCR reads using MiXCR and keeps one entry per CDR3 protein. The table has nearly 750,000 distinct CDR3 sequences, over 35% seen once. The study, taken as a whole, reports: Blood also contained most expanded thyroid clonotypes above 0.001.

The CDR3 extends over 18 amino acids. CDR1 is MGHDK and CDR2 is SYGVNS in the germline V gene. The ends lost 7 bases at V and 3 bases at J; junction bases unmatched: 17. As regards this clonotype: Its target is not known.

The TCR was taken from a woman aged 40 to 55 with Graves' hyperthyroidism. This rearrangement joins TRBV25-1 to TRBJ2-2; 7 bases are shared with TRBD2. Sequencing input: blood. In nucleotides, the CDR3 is TGTGCCAGCACTTTTTATTGGCCCGGGACTAATGACACCGGGGAGCTGTTTTTT. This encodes CASTFYWPGTNDTGELFF.